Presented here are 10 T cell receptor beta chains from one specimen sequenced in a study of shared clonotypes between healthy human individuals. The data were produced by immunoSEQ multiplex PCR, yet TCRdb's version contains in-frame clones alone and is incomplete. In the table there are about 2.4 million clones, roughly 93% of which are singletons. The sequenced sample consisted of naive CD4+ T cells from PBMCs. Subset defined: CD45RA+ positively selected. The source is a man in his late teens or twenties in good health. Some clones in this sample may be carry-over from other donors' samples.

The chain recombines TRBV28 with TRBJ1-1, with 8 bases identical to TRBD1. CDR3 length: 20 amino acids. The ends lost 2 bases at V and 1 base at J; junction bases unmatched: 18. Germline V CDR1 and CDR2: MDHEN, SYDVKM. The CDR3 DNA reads TGTGCCAGCAGTTTACTCACCCTCCGGGACAGGCCCACCAAGAACACTGAAGCTTTCTTT. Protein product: CASSLLTLRDRPTKNTEAFF.

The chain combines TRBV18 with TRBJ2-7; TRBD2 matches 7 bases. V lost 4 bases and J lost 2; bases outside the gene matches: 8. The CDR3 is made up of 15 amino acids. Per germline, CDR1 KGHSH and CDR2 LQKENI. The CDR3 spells CASSLTAGTTYEQYF. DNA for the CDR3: TGTGCCAGCTCACTCACGGCGGGGACTACCTACGAGCAGTACTTC.

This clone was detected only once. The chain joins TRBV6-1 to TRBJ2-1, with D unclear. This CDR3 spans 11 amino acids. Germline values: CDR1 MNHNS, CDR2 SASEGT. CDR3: CAGSSYNEQFF. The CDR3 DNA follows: TGTGCAGGAAGCTCCTACAATGAGCAGTTCTTC.

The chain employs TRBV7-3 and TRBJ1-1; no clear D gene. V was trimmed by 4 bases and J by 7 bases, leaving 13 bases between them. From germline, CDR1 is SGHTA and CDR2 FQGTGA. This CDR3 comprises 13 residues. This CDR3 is CASSSGGRREAFF. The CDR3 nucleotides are TGTGCCAGCAGCTCCGGAGGGAGGCGTGAAGCTTTCTTT.

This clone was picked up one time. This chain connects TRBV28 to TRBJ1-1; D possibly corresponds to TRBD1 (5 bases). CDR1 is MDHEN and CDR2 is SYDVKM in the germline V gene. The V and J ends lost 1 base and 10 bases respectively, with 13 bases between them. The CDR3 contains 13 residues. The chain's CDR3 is CASSLLAGWSAFF. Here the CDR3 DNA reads TGTGCCAGCAGTTTATTGGCAGGGTGGTCAGCTTTCTTT.

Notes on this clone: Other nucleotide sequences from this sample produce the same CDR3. CDR3 region: CASSFSRDNEQFF. The CDR3 DNA is TGTGCCAGCAGCTTTTCCCGTGACAATGAGCAGTTCTTC. The chain joins TRBV7-3 to TRBJ2-1; D gene uncertain. The CDR3 has 13 amino acids. Germline V gives CDR1 SGHTA, CDR2 FQGTGA. With 3 bases removed from V and 5 bases from J, the gap between germline ends came to 8 bases. Full variable domain (outside the CDR3, taken from reference TRBV7-3 and TRBJ2-1): GAGVSQTPSNKVTEKGKYVELRCDPISGHTALYWYRQSLGQGPEFLIYFQGTGAADDSGLPNDRFFAVRPEGSVSTLKIQRTERGDSAVYLCASSFSRDNEQFFGPGTRLTVL.

The CDR3 region has the DNA TGCGCCAGCACCAAGGCGGGAGGTCGGGAGACCCAGTACTTC. Translation: CASTKAGGRETQYF. J is TRBJ2-5 and V is TRBV5-1; 8 positions match TRBD2. Germline CDR1 SGHRS, CDR2 YFSETQ. The CDR3 runs to 14 residues. V dropped 6 bases and J dropped 5; count of bases not matched to a gene: 9.

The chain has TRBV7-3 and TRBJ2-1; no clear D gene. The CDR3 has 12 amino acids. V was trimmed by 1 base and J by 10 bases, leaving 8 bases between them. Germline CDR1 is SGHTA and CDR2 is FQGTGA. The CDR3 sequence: CASSLMRGEQFF. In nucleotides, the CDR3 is TGTGCCAGCAGCTTAATGCGTGGGGAGCAGTTCTTC.

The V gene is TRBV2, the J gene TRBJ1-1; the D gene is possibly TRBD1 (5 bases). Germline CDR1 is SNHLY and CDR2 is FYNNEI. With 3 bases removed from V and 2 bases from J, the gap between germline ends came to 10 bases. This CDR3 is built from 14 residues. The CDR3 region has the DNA TGTGCCAGCAGTGACCCCGGGGGTAACACTGAAGCTTTCTTT. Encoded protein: CASSDPGGNTEAFF.

In DNA, the CDR3 is TGTGCCAGCAGTTTTCTAATCGGGAGAGTGGACGAGCAGTACTTC. Encoded protein: CASSFLIGRVDEQYF. This sequence joins TRBV28 and TRBJ2-7, with a tentative D call TRBD2 (6 bases). The V gene lost 3 bases and the J gene lost 5 bases, with 17 bases spanning the gap. The germline V gene has CDR1 MDHEN and CDR2 SYDVKM. The CDR3 length is 15 residues.